Below are 7 T cell receptor beta chains sequenced from a single sample in a study of cytotoxic CD8 clonotypes in ibrutinib-treated CLL. Libraries were prepared by immunoSEQ multiplex PCR; TCRdb keeps only in-frame clonotypes and omits some of them. The table has approximately 29,000 clones, roughly 62% seen once. The material was PBMCs, obtained before ibrutinib treatment. The receptors come from a human donor with chronic lymphocytic leukemia.

This chain links TRBV5-1 with TRBJ1-4, with 7 bases aligning to TRBD1. Germline assignment: CDR1 SGHRS and CDR2 YFSETQ. J lost 4 bases, V lost 4 bases, and 13 bases had no gene match. This CDR3 comprises 17 residues. In nucleotides, the CDR3 is TGCGCCAGCAGCCCCCTCACCACGACAGGGCTTAATGAAAAACTGTTTTTT. Encoded protein: CASSPLTTTGLNEKLFF.

CDR3 coding DNA: TGCGCCAGCAGTCTAATATTGAACACTGAAGCTTTCTTT. Amino acid sequence: CASSLILNTEAFF. The chain has TRBV5-1 and TRBJ1-1, with D hard to call. The CDR3 loop spans 13 amino acids. Trimming took off 5 bases at V and 0 bases at J, with 8 bases between the two ends. Germline V gene data show CDR1 as SGHRS and CDR2 as YFSETQ.

The chain carries TRBV5-1 and TRBJ2-7; 9 bases align to TRBD2. The CDR3 covers 16 residues. Germline-derived CDR1 and CDR2 are SGHRS and YFSETQ. Trimming removed 0 bases from V and 0 bases from J; junction bases left unmatched: 4. CDR3 region: CASSLGSSGDSYEQYF. CDR3 DNA: TGCGCCAGCAGCTTGGGGTCTAGCGGGGACTCCTACGAGCAGTACTTC.

The V and J genes are TRBV9 and TRBJ1-5, with 7 bases lining up with TRBD1. The CDR3 covers 15 residues. Per germline, CDR1 SGDLS and CDR2 YYNGEE. V shed 4 bases and J 2 bases; nucleotides not matched to a gene: 6. The CDR3 loop is CASSPSGQGNQPQHF. In DNA form, the CDR3 reads TGTGCCAGCAGCCCCTCAGGACAGGGCAATCAGCCCCAGCATTTT.

Remarks on this clone: The sample carries other DNA sequences with the same CDR3. V is TRBV5-4 and J is TRBJ1-1, with D perhaps matching TRBD1 (5 bases). CDR3 size: 18 residues. Between the trimmed V and J ends, which lost 4 bases and 3 bases, there was a span of 25 bases. In germline, CDR1 is SGHNT, CDR2 YYREEE (reference sequence). DNA of the CDR3: TGTGCCAGCAGCGGAGGCAGGGAAGGGGTCGGGTTGTACACTGAAGCTTTCTTT. It translates to CASSGGREGVGLYTEAFF.

V and J are TRBV11-2 and TRBJ2-1; 8 nucleotides match TRBD1. The germline V gene has CDR1 SGHAT and CDR2 FQNNGV. This CDR3 is 16 amino acids long. V shed 6 bases and J 2 bases; nucleotides not matched to a gene: 9. CDR3 residues: CASSTGQGDPYNEQFF. The DNA of the CDR3 is TGTGCCAGCAGTACAGGACAGGGCGATCCCTACAATGAGCAGTTCTTC.

The chain uses TRBV5-1 and TRBJ1-2; 7 bases are a match to TRBD1. Losses at the gene ends were 3 bases for V and 8 bases for J; bases not matched to a gene: 13. Per germline, CDR1 SGHRS and CDR2 YFSETQ. The CDR3 covers 15 residues. The CDR3 region has the DNA TGCGCCAGCAGCTCGCAACAGGGGTCCTTCGAGGGCTACACCTTC. It specifies CASSSQQGSFEGYTF.